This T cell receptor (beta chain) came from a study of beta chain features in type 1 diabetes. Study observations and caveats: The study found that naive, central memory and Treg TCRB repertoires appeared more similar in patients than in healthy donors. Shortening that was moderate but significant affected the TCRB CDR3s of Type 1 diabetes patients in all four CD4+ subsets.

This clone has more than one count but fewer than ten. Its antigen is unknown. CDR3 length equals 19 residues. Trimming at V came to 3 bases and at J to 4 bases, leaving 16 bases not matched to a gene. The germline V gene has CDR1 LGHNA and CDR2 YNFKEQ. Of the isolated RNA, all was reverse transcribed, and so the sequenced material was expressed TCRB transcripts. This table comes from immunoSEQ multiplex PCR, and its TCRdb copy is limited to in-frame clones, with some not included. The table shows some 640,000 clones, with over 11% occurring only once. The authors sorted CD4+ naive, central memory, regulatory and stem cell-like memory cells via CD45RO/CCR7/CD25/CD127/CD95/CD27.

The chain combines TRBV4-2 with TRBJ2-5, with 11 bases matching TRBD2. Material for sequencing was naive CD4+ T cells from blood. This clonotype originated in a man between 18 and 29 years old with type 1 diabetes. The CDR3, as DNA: TGTGCCAGCAGCCAGGAGTTGCGTAGCGGGGGGGCCTTGGGAGAGACCCAGTACTTC. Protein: CASSQELRSGGALGETQYF.